This T cell receptor beta chain was identified during a study of cytomegalovirus exposure and HLA in healthy donors. Across the study: Early release data held around 80 million unique TCRs from HLA-typed donors. General study findings and limits: Links to common viral pathogens appeared, in a later analysis, for several of the most significant clusters. One later analysis reportedly identified an Asian-associated ancestry cluster that showed fewer N-insertions than the 666-donor mean.

Every donor was a healthy person donating bone marrow. CDR1 SGHTA and CDR2 FQGNSA come from the germline V gene. Germline trimming cut 2 bases from V and 3 bases from J; bases unmatched to any gene: 4. The CDR3 has 14 residues. The PCR used 60 Vbeta and 13 Jbeta primers. Sequencing was performed with immunoSEQ multiplex PCR; in TCRdb, only in-frame clones are kept and a portion is missing. The table has about 130,000 clones, 79% seen once. Points on this clone: Its matching antigen is unknown.

The receptor was derived from a man in his forties in good health and CMV-seropositive. The sample taken for sequencing was PBMCs. The rearrangement uses TRBV7-2 and TRBJ2-7, with 7 nucleotides matching TRBD1. The CDR3 is CASSLTGEIYEQYF. CDR3 nucleotides: TGTGCCAGCAGCTTAACAGGGGAAATCTACGAGCAGTACTTC. Based on the CDR3 plus reference TRBV7-2 and TRBJ2-7, the full variable domain is GAGVSQSPSNKVTEKGKDVELRCDPISGHTALYWYRQSLGQGLEFLIYFQGNSAPDKSGLPSDRFSAERTGGSVSTLTIQRTQQEDSAVYLCASSLTGEIYEQYFGPGTRLTVT.